This TCR beta chain was recorded in a study of early T cells in non-severe SARS-CoV-2 infection. On the study more broadly: The input, bulk RNA from unsorted whole blood, was sequenced, and chains were unpaired. General study points: CD4 and private specificities were missed by VDJdb matching, which favored anti-spike CD8 responses.

V was pared by 5 bases and J by 10 bases, with 13 bases of the junction left unmatched. Germline V gene lookup returns CDR1 KGHSH and CDR2 LQKENI. The CDR3 runs to 14 residues. Attachment of unique molecular identifiers was made to individual cDNA molecules. TCRdb recomputed calls from the 5' RACE reads with MiXCR, one row per CDR3 protein. Of roughly 81,000 distinct CDR3 sequences in the sample, around an eighth were seen once. This clonotype was seen more than once but under ten times. Its antigen is not known. V and J are TRBV18 and TRBJ1-1; TRBD1 agrees at 7 bases. The sequence came from an adult who was a healthcare worker with PCR-confirmed SARS-CoV-2 infection or an uninfected control (not recorded which). Specimen: whole blood. CDR3 residues: CASSSGTVHKGAFF. CDR3 nucleotide sequence: TGTGCCAGCTCATCTGGGACAGTTCACAAAGGAGCTTTCTTT.